These T cell receptor beta chains were read from a single sample in a study of blood T cells in healthy people across ages. TCRdb analysed the 5' RACE reads with MiXCR anew, one entry per CDR3 protein. The sample yields roughly 790,000 distinct CDR3 sequences, roughly 41% seen once. The sample taken for sequencing was blood. These receptors were collected from a woman aged 55-70 years in good health. CDR3s include the opening cysteine and the closing phenylalanine or tryptophan. Each record gives: V gene, J gene, clone size, D gene, CDR3 DNA, CDR3 protein. The D gene is left open where the match is weak. Size values are once, few and many counts, or a class for expanded clones, and some rows have none.

TRBV7-2	TRBJ2-3	-	-	TGTGCCAGCAGCTTAGATCCTGGTGGGCTAGCTAGAGATACGCAGTATTTT	CASSLDPGGLARDTQYF
TRBV7-2	TRBJ2-3	few	TRBD1	TGTGCCAGCAGCTCTACAGGGGGTAGTAGGGATACGCAGTATTTT	CASSSTGGSRDTQYF
TRBV18	TRBJ2-6	-	-	TGTGCCAGCACGGGGAATTCTGGGTCCAACGTCCTGACTTTC	CASTGNSGSNVLTF
TRBV20-1	TRBJ2-1	-	TRBD2	TGCAGTGCTAGAGCCCTGGGACTAGCCTACAATGAGCAGTTCTTC	CSARALGLAYNEQFF
TRBV3-1	TRBJ2-5	-	TRBD2	TGTGCCAGCAGCCAACCGCGGGAGGGCCAAGAGACCCAGTACTTC	CASSQPREGQETQYF
TRBV20-1	TRBJ2-5	-	TRBD2	TGCAGTGCTAGAGCAAGGAAGGCGGGAGGAATGGAGACCCAGTACTTC	CSARARKAGGMETQYF
TRBV29-1	TRBJ2-7	many	TRBD1	TGCAGCGTTGACTCTCCCCCGGGACAGCACTACGAGCAGTACTTC	CSVDSPPGQHYEQYF
TRBV9	TRBJ2-3	-	-	TGTGCCAGCAGCGGGACCGTTCCCACAGATACGCAGTATTTT	CASSGTVPTDTQYF
TRBV29-1	TRBJ2-4	many	TRBD2	TGCAGCGCCTCGCCGCGACTAGCGGGAGAGGGCGGAAACATTCAGTACTTC	CSASPRLAGEGGNIQYF
TRBV12-3/TRBV12-4	TRBJ2-3	-	-	TGTGCCAGCAGTCCCCAGCCGGGCAGCCTTAGCACAGATACGCAGTATTTT	CASSPQPGSLSTDTQYF
TRBV3-1	TRBJ2-4	-	-	TGTGCCAGCAGCCAAGATGACGGTTCGAGGACCAAAAACATTCAGTACTTC	CASSQDDGSRTKNIQYF
TRBV3-1	TRBJ1-2	few	-	TGTGCCAGCAGCCAAGATCAAACCTATGGCTACACCTTC	CASSQDQTYGYTF
TRBV28	TRBJ2-7	-	-	TGTGCCAGCAGTTTCCCGGGGCAGGAAGGGCGCGAGCAGTACTTC	CASSFPGQEGREQYF
TRBV7-8	TRBJ2-3	few	-	TGTGCCAGCAGCTTAACGGACTTAGATACGCAGTATTTT	CASSLTDLDTQYF
TRBV5-1	TRBJ2-5	-	TRBD2	TGCGCCAGCAGCTGGGGAGCGGGGGGCCAAGAGACCCAGTACTTC	CASSWGAGGQETQYF
TRBV28	TRBJ2-2	-	-	TGTGCCAGCAGTTTATGGTCGAACACCGGGGAGCTGTTTTTT	CASSLWSNTGELFF
TRBV27	TRBJ2-3	-	-	TGTGCCAGCAGTTTGAAAATAGACATTACGCAGTATTTT	CASSLKIDITQYF
TRBV29-1	TRBJ1-1	few	TRBD1	TGCAGCGTTGAAGGCAGGGGGTACACTGAAGCTTTCTTT	CSVEGRGYTEAFF
TRBV24-1	TRBJ1-5	-	TRBD1	TGTGCCACCAGTGATCCGGGACAGGGTGATGCTCAGCCCCAGCATTTT	CATSDPGQGDAQPQHF
TRBV20-1	TRBJ2-7	few	-	TGCAGTGCTGGGTCCCCCTCCTACAATGAGCAGTACTTC	CSAGSPSYNEQYF
TRBV2	TRBJ2-4	-	-	TGTGCCAGCAGTGAAAGGGGGGCGGTCAAAAACATTCAGTACTTC	CASSERGAVKNIQYF
TRBV5-1	TRBJ2-1	-	TRBD2	TGCGCCAGCAGCCCAGGGGCCCATAGCGGGGGGATCTTTTACAATGAGCAGTTCTTC	CASSPGAHSGGIFYNEQFF
TRBV7-2	TRBJ2-7	-	-	TGTGCCAGCAGCCAGCCAGGGACTGGTTCCTACGAGCAGTACTTC	CASSQPGTGSYEQYF
TRBV2	TRBJ2-1	-	-	TGTGCCAGCAGTGAACGGGGCGCGAGCTCCTACAATGAGCAGTTCTTC	CASSERGASSYNEQFF